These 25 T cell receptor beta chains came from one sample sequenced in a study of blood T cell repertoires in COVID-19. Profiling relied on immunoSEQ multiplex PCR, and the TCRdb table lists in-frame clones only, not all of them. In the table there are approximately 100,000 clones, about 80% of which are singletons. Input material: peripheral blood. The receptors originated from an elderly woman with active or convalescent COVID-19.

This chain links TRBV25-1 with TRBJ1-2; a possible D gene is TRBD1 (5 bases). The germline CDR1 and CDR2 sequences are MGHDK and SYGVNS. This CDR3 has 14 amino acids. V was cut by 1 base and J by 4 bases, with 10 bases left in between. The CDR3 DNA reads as TGTGCCAGCAGTGAATCGGGGGGGGTCTATGGCTACACCTTC. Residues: CASSESGGVYGYTF.

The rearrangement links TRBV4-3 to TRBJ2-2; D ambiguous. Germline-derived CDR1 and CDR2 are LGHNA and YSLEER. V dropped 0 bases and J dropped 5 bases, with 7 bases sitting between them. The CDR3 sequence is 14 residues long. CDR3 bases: TGCGCCAGCAGCCAAGATATACGGACCGGGGAGCTGTTTTTT. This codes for CASSQDIRTGELFF.

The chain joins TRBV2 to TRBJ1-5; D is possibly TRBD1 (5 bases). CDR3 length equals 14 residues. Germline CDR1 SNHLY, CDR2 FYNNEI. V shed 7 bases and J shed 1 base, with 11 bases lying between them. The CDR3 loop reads CASTRDGSNQPQHF. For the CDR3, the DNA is TGTGCCAGCACCAGGGATGGGAGCAATCAGCCCCAGCATTTT.

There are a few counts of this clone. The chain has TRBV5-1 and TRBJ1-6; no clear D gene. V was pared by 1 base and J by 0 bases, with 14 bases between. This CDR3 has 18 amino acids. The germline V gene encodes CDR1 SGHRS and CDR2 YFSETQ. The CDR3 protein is CASSLNDVSSSYNSPLHF. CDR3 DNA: TGCGCCAGCAGCTTGAACGATGTGTCGAGCTCCTATAATTCACCCCTCCACTTT. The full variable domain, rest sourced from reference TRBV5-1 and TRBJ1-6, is KAGVTQTPRYLIKTRGQQVTLSCSPISGHRSVSWYQQTPGQGLQFLFEYFSETQRNKGNFPGRFSGRQFSNSRSEMNVSTLELGDSALYLCASSLNDVSSSYNSPLHFGNGTRLTVT.

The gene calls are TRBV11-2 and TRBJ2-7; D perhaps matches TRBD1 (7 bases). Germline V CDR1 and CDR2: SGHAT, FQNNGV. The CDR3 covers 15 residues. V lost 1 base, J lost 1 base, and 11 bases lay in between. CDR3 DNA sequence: TGTGCCAGCAGCTTAGGGCGGGGACAGTCCTACGAGCAGTACTTC. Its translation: CASSLGRGQSYEQYF. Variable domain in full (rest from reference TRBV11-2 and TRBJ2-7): EAGVAQSPRYKIIEKRQSVAFWCNPISGHATLYWYQQILGQGPKLLIQFQNNGVVDDSQLPKDRFSAERLKGVDSTLKIQPAKLEDSAVYLCASSLGRGQSYEQYFGPGTRLTVT.

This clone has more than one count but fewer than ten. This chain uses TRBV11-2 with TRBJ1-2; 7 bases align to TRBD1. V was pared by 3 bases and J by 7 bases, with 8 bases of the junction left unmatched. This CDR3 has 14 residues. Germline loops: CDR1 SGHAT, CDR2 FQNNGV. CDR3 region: CASSFPQGSIGYTF. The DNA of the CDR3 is TGTGCCAGCAGCTTTCCACAGGGGTCGATTGGCTACACCTTC.

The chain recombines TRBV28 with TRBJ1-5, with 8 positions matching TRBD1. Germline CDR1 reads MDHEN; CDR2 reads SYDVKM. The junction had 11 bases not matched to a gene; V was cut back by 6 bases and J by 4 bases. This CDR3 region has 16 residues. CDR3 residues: CASRPNGQGPNQPQHF. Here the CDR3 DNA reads TGTGCCAGCAGACCCAATGGACAGGGCCCTAATCAGCCCCAGCATTTT.

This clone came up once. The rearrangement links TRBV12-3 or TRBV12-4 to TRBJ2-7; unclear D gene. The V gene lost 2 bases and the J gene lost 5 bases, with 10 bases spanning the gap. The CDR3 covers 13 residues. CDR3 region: CASSLIAWDEQYF. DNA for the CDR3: TGTGCCAGCAGTTTAATAGCCTGGGACGAGCAGTACTTC.

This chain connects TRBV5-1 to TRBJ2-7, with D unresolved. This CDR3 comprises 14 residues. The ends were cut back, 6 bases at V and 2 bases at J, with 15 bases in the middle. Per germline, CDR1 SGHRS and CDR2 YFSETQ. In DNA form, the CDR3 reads TGCGCCAGCAAGCTCGGCGGCAGCACCTACGAGCAGTACTTC. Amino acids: CASKLGGSTYEQYF.

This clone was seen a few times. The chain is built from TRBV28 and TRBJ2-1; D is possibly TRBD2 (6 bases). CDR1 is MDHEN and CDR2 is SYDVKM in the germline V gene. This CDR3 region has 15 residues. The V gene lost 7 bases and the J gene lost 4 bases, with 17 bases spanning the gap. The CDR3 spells CASIQVAGRYNEQFF. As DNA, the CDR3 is TGTGCCAGCATACAAGTCGCAGGGAGGTACAATGAGCAGTTCTTC.

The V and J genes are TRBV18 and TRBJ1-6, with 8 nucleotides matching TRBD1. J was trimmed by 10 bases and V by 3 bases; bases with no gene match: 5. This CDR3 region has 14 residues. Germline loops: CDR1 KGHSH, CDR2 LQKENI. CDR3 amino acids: CASSPNGQGSPLHF. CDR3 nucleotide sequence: TGTGCCAGCTCACCCAACGGACAGGGCTCACCCCTCCACTTT.

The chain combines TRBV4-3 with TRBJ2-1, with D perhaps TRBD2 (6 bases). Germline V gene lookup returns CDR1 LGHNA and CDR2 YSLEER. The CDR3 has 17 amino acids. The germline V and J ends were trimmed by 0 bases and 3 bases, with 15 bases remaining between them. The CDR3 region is CASSQDLASANYNEQFF. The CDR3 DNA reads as TGCGCCAGCAGCCAAGATTTGGCTAGCGCTAACTACAATGAGCAGTTCTTC.

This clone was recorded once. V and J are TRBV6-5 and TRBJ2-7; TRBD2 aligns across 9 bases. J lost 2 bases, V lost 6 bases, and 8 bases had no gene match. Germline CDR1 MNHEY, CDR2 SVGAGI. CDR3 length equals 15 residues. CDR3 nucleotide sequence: TGTGCCAGCAGCACCTATAGCGGGGGCACCTACGAGCAGTACTTC. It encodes CASSTYSGGTYEQYF.

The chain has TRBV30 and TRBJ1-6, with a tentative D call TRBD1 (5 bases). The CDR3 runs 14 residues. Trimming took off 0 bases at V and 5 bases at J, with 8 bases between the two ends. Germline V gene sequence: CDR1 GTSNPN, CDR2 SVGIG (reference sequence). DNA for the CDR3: TGTGCCTGGAGTGTAGGAGGGGATAATTCACCCCTCCACTTT. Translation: CAWSVGGDNSPLHF.

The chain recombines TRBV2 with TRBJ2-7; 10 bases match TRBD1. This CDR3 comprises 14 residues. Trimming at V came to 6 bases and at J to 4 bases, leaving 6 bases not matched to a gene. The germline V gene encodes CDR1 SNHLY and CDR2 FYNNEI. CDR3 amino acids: CASSRTGQGYEQYF. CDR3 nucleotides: TGTGCCAGCAGCCGAACGGGACAGGGGTACGAGCAGTACTTC.

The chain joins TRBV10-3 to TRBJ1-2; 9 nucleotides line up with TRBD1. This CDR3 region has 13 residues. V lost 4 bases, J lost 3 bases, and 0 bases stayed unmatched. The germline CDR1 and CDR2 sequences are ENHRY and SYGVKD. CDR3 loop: CAISGQGDYGYTF. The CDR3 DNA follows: TGTGCCATCAGTGGACAGGGGGACTATGGCTACACCTTC.

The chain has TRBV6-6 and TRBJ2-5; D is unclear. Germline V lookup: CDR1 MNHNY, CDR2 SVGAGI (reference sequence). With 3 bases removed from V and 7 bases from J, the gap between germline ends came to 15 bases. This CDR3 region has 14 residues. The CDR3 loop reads CASSYNDMVGTQYF. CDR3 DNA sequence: TGTGCCAGCAGTTATAACGACATGGTTGGGACCCAGTACTTC.

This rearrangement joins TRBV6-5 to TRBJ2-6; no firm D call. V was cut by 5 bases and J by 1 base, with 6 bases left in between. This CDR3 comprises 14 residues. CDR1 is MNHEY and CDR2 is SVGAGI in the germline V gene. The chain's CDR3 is CASSRVSGANVLTF. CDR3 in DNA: TGTGCCAGCAGTCGGGTATCTGGGGCCAACGTCCTGACTTTC.

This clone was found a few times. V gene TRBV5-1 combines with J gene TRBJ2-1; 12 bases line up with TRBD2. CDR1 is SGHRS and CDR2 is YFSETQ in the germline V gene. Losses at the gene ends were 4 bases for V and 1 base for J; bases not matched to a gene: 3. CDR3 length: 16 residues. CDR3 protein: CASSPSGGASYNEQFF. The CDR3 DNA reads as TGCGCCAGCAGCCCTAGCGGGGGGGCGTCCTACAATGAGCAGTTCTTC.

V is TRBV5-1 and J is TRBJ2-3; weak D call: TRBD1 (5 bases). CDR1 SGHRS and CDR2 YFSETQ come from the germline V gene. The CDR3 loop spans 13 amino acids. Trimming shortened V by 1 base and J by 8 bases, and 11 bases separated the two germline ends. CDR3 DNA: TGCGCCAGCAGCTTGTCTTCTGGGGCTACGCAGTATTTT. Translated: CASSLSSGATQYF.

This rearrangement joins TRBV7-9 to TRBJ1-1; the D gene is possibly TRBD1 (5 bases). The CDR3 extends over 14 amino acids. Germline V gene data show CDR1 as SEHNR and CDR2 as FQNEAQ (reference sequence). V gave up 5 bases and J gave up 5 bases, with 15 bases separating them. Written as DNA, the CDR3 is TGTGCCAGCAGCACCCTGGGGGGAAGGACTGAAGCTTTCTTT. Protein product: CASSTLGGRTEAFF.

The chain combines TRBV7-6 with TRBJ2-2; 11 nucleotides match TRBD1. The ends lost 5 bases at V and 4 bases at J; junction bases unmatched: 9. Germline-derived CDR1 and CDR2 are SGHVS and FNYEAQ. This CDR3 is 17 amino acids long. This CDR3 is CASSPRTGGASTGELFF. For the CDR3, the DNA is TGTGCCAGCAGCCCCCGGACAGGGGGCGCGAGCACCGGGGAGCTGTTTTTT.

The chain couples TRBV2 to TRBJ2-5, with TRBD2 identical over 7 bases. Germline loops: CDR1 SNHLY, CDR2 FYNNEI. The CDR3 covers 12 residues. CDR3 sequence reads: CARGVPQETQYF. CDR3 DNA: TGTGCTCGGGGGGTGCCCCAAGAGACCCAGTACTTC.

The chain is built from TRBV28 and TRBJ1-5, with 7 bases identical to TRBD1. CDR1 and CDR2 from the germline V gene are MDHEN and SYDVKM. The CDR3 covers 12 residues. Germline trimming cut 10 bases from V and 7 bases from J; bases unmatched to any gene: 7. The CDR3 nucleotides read TGTGCCATCGACGACAGGGTACAGCCCCAGCATTTT. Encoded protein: CAIDDRVQPQHF.

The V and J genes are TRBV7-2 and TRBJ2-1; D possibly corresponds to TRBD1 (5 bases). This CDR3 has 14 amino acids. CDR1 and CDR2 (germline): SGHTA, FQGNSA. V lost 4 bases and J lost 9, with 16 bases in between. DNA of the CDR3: TGTGCCAGCAGCTGGGCTACCAGGGATAGTGAGCAGTTCTTC. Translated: CASSWATRDSEQFF.